These T cell receptor beta chains were read from a single sample in a study of identical twins. TCRdb reprocessed the 5' RACE reads via MiXCR and lists one record per CDR3 protein. The sample lists fewer than 800,000 distinct CDR3 sequences; just over 7% were seen once. These data were likewise used in another study, on yellow fever vaccine responses in identical twins.

The sequencing input was PBMCs. The receptor set was obtained from a woman under 30 in good health. Both conserved end residues are part of each CDR3. The D gene is left open where the match is weak. Part of the rows lack a size; the others show once, few, many or a class for expanded clones.

15 | TRBJ1-1 | . | . | TRBV4-1 | TGCGCCAGCAGCCAAGCAGGGATTACGAACACTGAAGCTTTCTTT | CASSQAGITNTEAFF
16 | TRBJ2-5 | . | many | TRBV28 | TGTGCCAGCAGTCCTCCTTCCTGGGGGTACCAAGAGACCCAGTACTTC | CASSPPSWGYQETQYF
13 | TRBJ1-2 | . | many | TRBV28 | TGTGCCAGCAGTCCCCCAGCGGAGTATGGCTACACCTTC | CASSPPAEYGYTF
15 | TRBJ2-3 | . | few | TRBV12-3/TRBV12-4 | TGTGCCAGCAGTCACCCCGGGAGTTCGGCAGATACGCAGTATTTT | CASSHPGSSADTQYF
16 | TRBJ2-1 | . | . | TRBV7-7 | TGTGCCAGCAGCTTAGTTGCAGGGGTAAACTTCAATGAGCAGTTCTTC | CASSLVAGVNFNEQFF
15 | TRBJ2-2 | . | many | TRBV7-9 | TGTGCCAGCAGCTTAAGCGGAGCGAACACCGGGGAGCTGTTTTTT | CASSLSGANTGELFF
13 | TRBJ1-1 | TRBD1 | few | TRBV3-1 | TGTGCCAGCAGCCCGGGACAGGAAACTGAAGCTTTCTTT | CASSPGQETEAFF
12 | TRBJ2-1 | . | many | TRBV7-6 | TGTGCCAGCAGCTTAGATACGAGTGAGCAGTTCTTC | CASSLDTSEQFF
18 | TRBJ2-1 | TRBD2 | . | TRBV4-2 | TGTGCCAGCAGCCAAACGGGTAAACTAGCGGGGGGGCCCCGAGAGCAGTTCTTC | CASSQTGKLAGGPREQFF
14 | TRBJ2-2 | TRBD1 | many | TRBV29-1 | TGCAGCGTCGAACAGACAGGGGGGATCGGGGAGCTGTTTTTT | CSVEQTGGIGELFF
16 | TRBJ2-2 | . | . | TRBV5-6 | TGTGCCAGCAGCTTGGCCTTGGCGGTGAACACCGGGGAGCTGTTTTTT | CASSLALAVNTGELFF
13 | TRBJ2-2 | . | many | TRBV10-2 | TGCGCCAGCAGTGAGGAGTCGACCGGGGAGCTGTTTTTT | CASSEESTGELFF
16 | TRBJ2-7 | TRBD1 | . | TRBV6-5 | TGTGCCAGCAGTTACCGAAGGGACAGGGGGTCCTACGAGCAGTACTTC | CASSYRRDRGSYEQYF
13 | TRBJ1-2 | . | . | TRBV9 | TGTGCCAGCAGTGGGGGGGTTAGTAATGGCTACACCTTC | CASSGGVSNGYTF
17 | TRBJ2-3 | . | . | TRBV18 | TGTGCCAGCTCACCGAAGGACATAGTAAGAGGGACAGATACGCAGTATTTT | CASSPKDIVRGTDTQYF
14 | TRBJ1-4 | TRBD1 | . | TRBV12-3/TRBV12-4 | TGTGCCAGCAGCCAAACAGGGGGCCATGAAAAACTGTTTTTT | CASSQTGGHEKLFF
13 | TRBJ2-3 | TRBD1 | few | TRBV5-1 | TGCGCCAGCAGCCTTGACAGGGTCGATACGCAGTATTTT | CASSLDRVDTQYF
12 | TRBJ2-7 | . | . | TRBV6-6 | TGTGCCAGCAGAAACAGAGGGGGCGAGCAGTACTTC | CASRNRGGEQYF
14 | TRBJ2-3 | . | many | TRBV4-1 | TGCGCCAGCAGCCAAGATCTACACACAGATACGCAGTATTTT | CASSQDLHTDTQYF
15 | TRBJ1-1 | . | . | TRBV4-1 | TGCGCCAGCAGCCAAGAACAGGGCTCCAGTGGTGAAGCTTTCTTT | CASSQEQGSSGEAFF
16 | TRBJ1-2 | TRBD1 | . | TRBV6-5 | TGTGCCAGCAGTTACGACAGGGAGGATAGTTCCTATGGCTACACCTTC | CASSYDREDSSYGYTF
15 | TRBJ2-7 | TRBD2 | many | TRBV24-1 | TGTGCCACCAGTCAAGCGGGAGTATCGTCCTACGAGCAGTACTTC | CATSQAGVSSYEQYF
17 | TRBJ2-6 | TRBD2 | many | TRBV29-1 | TGCAGCGTTGAAGATAGTCGGGGGGGGCTTGGGGCCAACGTCCTGACTTTC | CSVEDSRGGLGANVLTF
14 | TRBJ2-1 | . | . | TRBV12-3/TRBV12-4 | TGTGCCAGCAGTTTTGGGCGGACAATAAATGAGCAGTTCTTC | CASSFGRTINEQFF
11 | TRBJ1-1 | TRBD1 | . | TRBV29-1 | TGCAGCGTTCCAGGGGGCACTGAAGCTTTCTTT | CSVPGGTEAFF
16 | TRBJ1-5 | TRBD1 | . | TRBV5-1 | TGCGCCAAACCTTCAGGGGGAATCTATAGCAATCAGCCCCAGCATTTT | CAKPSGGIYSNQPQHF
14 | TRBJ1-5 | . | . | TRBV6-1 | TGTGCCAGCAGTCAAGGGGGACAAGTTCAGCCCCAGCATTTT | CASSQGGQVQPQHF
18 | TRBJ2-4 | . | . | TRBV11-2 | TGTGCCAGCAGCCCTCCCCCTGTACACAGGCTGGGCGAAAACATTCAGTACTTC | CASSPPPVHRLGENIQYF
16 | TRBJ2-3 | . | many | TRBV12-3/TRBV12-4 | TGTGCCAGCACCCCAAGGCAACTTCGGGACACAGATACGCAGTATTTT | CASTPRQLRDTDTQYF
15 | TRBJ1-4 | TRBD1 | few | TRBV7-9 | TGTGCCAGCAGCTTAGTGGGACAGGCTAATGAAAAACTGTTTTTT | CASSLVGQANEKLFF
13 | TRBJ1-5 | . | . | TRBV3-1 | TGTGCCAGCAGCCAAGCGGACCATCAGCCCCAGCATTTT | CASSQADHQPQHF
16 | TRBJ2-7 | TRBD2 | . | TRBV20-1 | TGCTGTGCTAGAGATTTGGGACTAGCGGTTACCTACGAGCAGTACTTC | CCARDLGLAVTYEQYF
15 | TRBJ1-6 | . | . | TRBV2 | TGTGCCAGCAGTGACTTGGCCACGGAAAATTCACCCCTCCACTTT | CASSDLATENSPLHF
16 | TRBJ1-2 | . | . | TRBV3-1 | TGTGCCAGCAGCCAAGTCGGGACACTAAAGAGCTATGGCTACACCTTC | CASSQVGTLKSYGYTF
16 | TRBJ1-1 | TRBD1 | many | TRBV12-3/TRBV12-4 | TGTGCCAGCAGTTCCCACTACAGGGGCGAAAACACTGAAGCTTTCTTT | CASSSHYRGENTEAFF
16 | TRBJ2-1 | . | few | TRBV27 | TGTGCCAGCAGTTTATCGGCAGGAGACTCCTACAATGAGCAGTTCTTC | CASSLSAGDSYNEQFF
15 | TRBJ2-3 | . | . | TRBV20-1 | TGCAGTGCTAGGTTAGGATCTAGCGATTCAGATACGCAGTATTTT | CSARLGSSDSDTQYF
15 | TRBJ2-1 | . | few | TRBV3-1 | TGTGCCTGCACCACAAAGGGTGGCCTAGCCGCCTCTCTGTTCTTC | CACTTKGGLAASLFF
16 | TRBJ2-1 | . | many | TRBV7-2 | TGTGCCAGCAGCTTAGTTCCCGGGAATGCCTACAATGAGCAGTTCTTC | CASSLVPGNAYNEQFF
11 | TRBJ2-7 | . | many | TRBV20-1 | TGCAGTGCTGGGGGAACCGGGGAGCAGTACTTC | CSAGGTGEQYF
12 | TRBJ2-5 | . | . | TRBV6-2/TRBV6-3 | TGTGCCACTGACTCCGTACAAGAGACCCAGTACTTC | CATDSVQETQYF
17 | TRBJ2-6 | . | . | TRBV5-1 | TGCGCCAGCAGCTTTCTAGGGCACCTCTCTGGGGCCAACGTCCTGACTTTC | CASSFLGHLSGANVLTF
14 | TRBJ2-5 | . | many | TRBV24-1 | TGTGCCACCAGTGAACCGGGACCTCAAGAGACCCAGTACTTC | CATSEPGPQETQYF
16 | TRBJ2-3 | TRBD1 | few | TRBV2 | TGTGCCAGCTCCGAATCCCAGGGGGTAGGTGCAGATACGCAGTATTTT | CASSESQGVGADTQYF
16 | TRBJ2-1 | . | many | TRBV28 | TGTGCCAGCAGTTTTTTGGGTGGGAGGACCTACAATGAGCAGTTCTTC | CASSFLGGRTYNEQFF
13 | TRBJ1-5 | . | few | TRBV6-5 | TGTGCCAGCAGTTATGGGGGGTTCCAGCCCCAGCATTTT | CASSYGGFQPQHF
15 | TRBJ2-5 | . | few | TRBV6-1 | TGTGCCAGCAGAAGAGGGGGAGTAGGGCAAGAGACCCAGTACTTC | CASRRGGVGQETQYF
14 | TRBJ2-7 | TRBD2 | . | TRBV12-3/TRBV12-4 | TGTGCCAGCAGCCCCGGGAGGGGTTCCTACGAGCAGTACTTC | CASSPGRGSYEQYF
15 | TRBJ1-1 | TRBD1 | few | TRBV7-9 | TGTGCCAGCACCCCAGGGGGTCCTAAGAACACTGAAGCTTTCTTT | CASTPGGPKNTEAFF
16 | TRBJ2-1 | TRBD1 | . | TRBV3-1 | TGTGCCAGCAGCTCCCTAAGGACAGGGACCTACAATGAGCAGTTCTTC | CASSSLRTGTYNEQFF
17 | TRBJ2-5 | TRBD2 | . | TRBV6-5 | TGTGCCAGCAGTTACTCGATTCAACTAGCGGGGGGAGAGACCCAGTACTTC | CASSYSIQLAGGETQYF
14 | TRBJ2-5 | . | . | TRBV14 | TGTGCCAGCAGCCAAGTTCAGGGCTGGGAGACCCAGTACTTC | CASSQVQGWETQYF
15 | TRBJ1-1 | . | few | TRBV4-1 | TGCGCCAGCAGCCAAGATTCCCAGGGAGGCACTGAAGCTTTCTTT | CASSQDSQGGTEAFF